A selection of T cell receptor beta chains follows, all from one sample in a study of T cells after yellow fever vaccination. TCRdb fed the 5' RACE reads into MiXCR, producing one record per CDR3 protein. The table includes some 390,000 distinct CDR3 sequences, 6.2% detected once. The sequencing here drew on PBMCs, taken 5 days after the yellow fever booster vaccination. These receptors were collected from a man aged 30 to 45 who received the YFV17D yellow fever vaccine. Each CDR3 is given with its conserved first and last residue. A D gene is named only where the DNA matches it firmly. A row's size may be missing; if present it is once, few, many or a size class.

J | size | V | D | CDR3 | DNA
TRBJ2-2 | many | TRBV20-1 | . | CSATLAPNTGELFF | TGCAGTGCAACCCTAGCGCCCAACACCGGGGAGCTGTTTTTT
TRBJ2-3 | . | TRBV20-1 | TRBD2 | CSARGLAGEDTQYF | TGCAGTGCTAGGGGACTAGCGGGAGAGGATACGCAGTATTTT
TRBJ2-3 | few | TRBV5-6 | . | CASSRTEGGRGTQYF | TGTGCCAGCAGCCGGACAGAGGGGGGCCGGGGTACGCAGTATTTT
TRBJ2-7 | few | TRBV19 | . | CASSQLWSEQYF | TGTGCCAGTAGCCAACTCTGGAGCGAGCAGTACTTC
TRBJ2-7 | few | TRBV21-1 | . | CASSADGRGVHEQYF | TGTGCCAGCAGCGCGGATGGCAGGGGAGTCCACGAGCAGTACTTC
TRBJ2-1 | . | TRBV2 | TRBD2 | CASRPPLREAYNEQFF | TGTGCCAGCAGGCCACCCTTACGGGAGGCCTACAATGAGCAGTTCTTC
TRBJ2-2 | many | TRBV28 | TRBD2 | CASLAGEINANTGELFF | TGTGCCAGCCTAGCGGGAGAGATAAACGCGAACACCGGGGAGCTGTTTTTT
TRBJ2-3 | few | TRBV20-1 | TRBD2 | CSAIIAGSTDTQYF | TGCAGTGCCATCATAGCGGGGAGCACAGATACGCAGTATTTT
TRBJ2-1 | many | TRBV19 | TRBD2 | CASSPGLAVPEQFF | TGTGCCAGTAGTCCGGGACTAGCGGTTCCCGAGCAGTTCTTC
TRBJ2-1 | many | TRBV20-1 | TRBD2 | CSASIGASGRQVLSWEQFF | TGCAGTGCCTCCATCGGGGCTAGCGGGAGACAGGTGCTATCTTGGGAGCAGTTCTTC
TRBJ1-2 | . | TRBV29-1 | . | CSVEGSAWGYTF | TGCAGCGTTGAAGGCAGCGCTTGGGGCTACACCTTC